Reported below is one TCR beta chain. Its specificity is unknown. These data belong to a study of shared clonotypes between healthy human individuals. Overall study results and limits: Clonotypes which were not shared had lower generation probabilities than clonotypes that all four donors shared.

The CDR3 runs 16 residues. Trimming removed 0 bases from V and 5 bases from J; junction bases left unmatched: 7. At deep level, the assay was performed. Genomic DNA of every subset was divided equally among multiple immunoSEQ plates. A roughly 200 ng quantity of DNA, tens of thousands of T cell genomes, went into the sorted-subset replicate PCRs. Sequenced by immunoSEQ multiplex PCR; TCRdb stores in-frame clones only, minus some. The sample carries under 150,000 clones, around two thirds recorded once. This receptor was obtained from a woman in her thirties in good health. This chain connects TRBV23-1 to TRBJ1-2; TRBD1 agrees at 9 bases. TRBV23-1 is an ORF, with its function uncertain. The specimen sequenced was memory CD8+ T cells sorted from blood. Documented subset: CD45RO+ cells pooled with CCR7-negative TemRA cells. CDR3 residues: CASSQSNRGREYGYTF. The CDR3 DNA is TGCGCCAGCAGTCAATCCAACAGGGGGCGCGAGTATGGCTACACCTTC.